This T cell receptor beta chain was recorded in a study of OX40 agonist ivuxolimab in advanced cancers. Study information: Each patient was given ivuxolimab into a vein every 2 weeks, at 0.01 to 10 mg/kg. Each dose-escalation patient presented with hepatocellular carcinoma, melanoma, renal cell or head and neck cancer.

A remark on this clone: What it recognizes is unknown.

Germline values: CDR1 SEHNR, CDR2 FQNEAQ (reference sequence). V was pared by 7 bases and J by 0 bases, with 6 bases between. This CDR3 has 12 residues. Findings and limits, study-wide: Expansion of clones was among the lowest in partial responders at 0.1-3.0 mg/kg. Nonresponders, in some cases, also had low normalized T-cell clonal expansion.

Measured with immunoSEQ multiplex PCR; TCRdb has only the in-frame clones, and not every one. The sample contains 50,000 to 65,000 clones, around 89% of which appear only once. The gene calls are TRBV7-9 and TRBJ1-1; D is unclear. The sample here was CD4+ or CD8+ T cells sorted from blood, taken in a trial of the OX40 agonist ivuxolimab. The receptor was isolated from an adult with an advanced solid tumor such as melanoma, head and neck, liver or kidney cancer. The chain's CDR3 is CASTDMNTEAFF. The CDR3 DNA reads TGTGCCAGCACAGACATGAACACTGAAGCTTTCTTT.